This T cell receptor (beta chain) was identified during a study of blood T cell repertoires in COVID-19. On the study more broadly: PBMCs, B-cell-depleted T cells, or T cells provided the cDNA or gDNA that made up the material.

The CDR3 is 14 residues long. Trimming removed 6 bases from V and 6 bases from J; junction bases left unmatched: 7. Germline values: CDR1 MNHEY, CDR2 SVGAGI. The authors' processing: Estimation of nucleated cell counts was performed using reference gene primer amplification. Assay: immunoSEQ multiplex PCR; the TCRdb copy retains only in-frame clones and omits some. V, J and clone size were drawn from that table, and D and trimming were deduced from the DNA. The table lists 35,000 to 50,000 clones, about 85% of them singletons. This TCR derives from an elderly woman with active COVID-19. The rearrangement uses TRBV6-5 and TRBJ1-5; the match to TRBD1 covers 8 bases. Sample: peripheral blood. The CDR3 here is CASSRQGAGQPQHF. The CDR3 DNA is TGTGCCAGCAGCCGTCAGGGGGCTGGTCAGCCCCAGCATTTT.